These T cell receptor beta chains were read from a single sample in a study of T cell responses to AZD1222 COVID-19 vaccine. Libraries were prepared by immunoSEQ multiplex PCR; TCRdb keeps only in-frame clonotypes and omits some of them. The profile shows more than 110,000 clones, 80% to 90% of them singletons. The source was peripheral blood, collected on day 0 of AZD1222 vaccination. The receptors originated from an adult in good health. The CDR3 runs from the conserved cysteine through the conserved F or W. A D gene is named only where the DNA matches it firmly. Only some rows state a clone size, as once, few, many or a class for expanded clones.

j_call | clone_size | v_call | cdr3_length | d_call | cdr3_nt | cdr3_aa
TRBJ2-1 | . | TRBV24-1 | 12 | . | TGTGCCACCAGTGATGAGCTAGGGTTGGAAATCTTC | CATSDELGLEIF
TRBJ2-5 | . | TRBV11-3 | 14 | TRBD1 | TGTGCCAGCAGCCCCGACAGGGCAGGCGAGACCCAGTACTTC | CASSPDRAGETQYF
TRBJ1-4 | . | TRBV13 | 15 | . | TGTGCCAGCAGCCGGGCCTCAGGAACTAATGAAAAACTGTTTTTT | CASSRASGTNEKLFF
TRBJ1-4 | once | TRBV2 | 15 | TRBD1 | TGTGCCAGCACTTTTGGACAGGGATCGGCCGAAAAACTGTTTTTT | CASTFGQGSAEKLFF
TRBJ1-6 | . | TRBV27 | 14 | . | TGTGCCAGCAGTTTATCGGACGGTGCTTCACCCCTCCACTTT | CASSLSDGASPLHF
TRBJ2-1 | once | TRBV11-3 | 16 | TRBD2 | TGTGCCAGCAGCCCCGGGGGGGCCAGGGGCGACAATGAGCAGTTCTTC | CASSPGGARGDNEQFF
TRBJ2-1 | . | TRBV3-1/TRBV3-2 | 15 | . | TGTGCCAGCAGCCAAGTGAGGGAGAGTTTTTATGAGCAGTTCTTC | CASSQVRESFYEQFF
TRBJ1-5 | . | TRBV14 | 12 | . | TGTGCCAGCAGCCAAGGGAATCAGCCCCAGCATTTT | CASSQGNQPQHF
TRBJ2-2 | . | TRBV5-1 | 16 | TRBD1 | TGCGCCAGCAGCAACGGACAGGGGGGCTTCACCGGGGAGCTGTTTTTT | CASSNGQGGFTGELFF
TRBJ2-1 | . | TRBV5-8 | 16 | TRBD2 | TGTGCCAGCAGCCTCGGGACTAGCGGGGGGGCCGATGAGCAGTTCTTC | CASSLGTSGGADEQFF
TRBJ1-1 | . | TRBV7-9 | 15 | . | TGTGCCAGCAGTCGTGCGGGACCGCTGAACACTGAAGCTTTCTTT | CASSRAGPLNTEAFF
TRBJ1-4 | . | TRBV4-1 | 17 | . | TGCGCCAGCAGCCAAGAGCTTCAAAGGGCGGGTAATGAAAAACTGTTTTTT | CASSQELQRAGNEKLFF
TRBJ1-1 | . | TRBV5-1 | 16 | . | TGCGCCAGCAGCTTGGACGCCGGGACCATGAACACTGAAGCTTTCTTT | CASSLDAGTMNTEAFF